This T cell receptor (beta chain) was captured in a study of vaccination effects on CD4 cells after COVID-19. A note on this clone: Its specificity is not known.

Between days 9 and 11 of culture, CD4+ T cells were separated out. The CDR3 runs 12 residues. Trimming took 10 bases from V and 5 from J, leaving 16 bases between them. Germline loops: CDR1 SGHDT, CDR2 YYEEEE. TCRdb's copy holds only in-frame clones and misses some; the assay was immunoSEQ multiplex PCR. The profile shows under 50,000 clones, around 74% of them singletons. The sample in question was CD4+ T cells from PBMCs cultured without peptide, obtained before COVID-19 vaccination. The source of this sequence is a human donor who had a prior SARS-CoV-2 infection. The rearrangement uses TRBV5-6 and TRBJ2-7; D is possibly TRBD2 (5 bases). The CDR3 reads CARSGLGDEQYF. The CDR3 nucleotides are TGTGCCCGTTCCGGACTGGGCGACGAGCAGTACTTC.